This T cell receptor beta chain was observed in a study of vaccination and CD4 T cells after COVID-19. Study-level information: The post-COVID samples were taken a median approximately 14 weeks after diagnosis, anywhere from 35 to 161.

Cultured CD4+ T-cell DNA underwent Oncomine TCR Beta short-read sequencing. A single record per CDR3 protein comes from TCRdb applying MiXCR to the PCR reads. The table has 20,000 to 25,000 distinct CDR3 sequences, about 45% seen once; the top ten hold 4.9%. Remarks on this clonotype: What it recognizes is unknown.

Indicated time point: late sampling 161 to 241 days after vaccination in a few convalescent patients. Treatment: roughly 10-day PBMC culture with coronavirus spike peptide pools or control peptides (ViraFEST assay). Germline V gene data show CDR1 as KGHDR and CDR2 as SFDVKD. The J segment lost 6 bases and the V segment lost 10 bases, leaving 8 bases of the junction unmatched. The CDR3 length is 14 residues. The sequencing here drew on CD4+ T cells from blood, cultured in vitro, taken about 7 months after SARS-CoV-2 vaccination. The receptor comes from a human donor who had recovered from COVID-19. The chain has TRBV24-1 and TRBJ2-2; the match to TRBD1 covers 9 bases. The CDR3 DNA is TGTGCCACTACGGACAGGGGTCCCGCCGGGGAGCTGTTTTTT. Protein: CATTDRGPAGELFF.